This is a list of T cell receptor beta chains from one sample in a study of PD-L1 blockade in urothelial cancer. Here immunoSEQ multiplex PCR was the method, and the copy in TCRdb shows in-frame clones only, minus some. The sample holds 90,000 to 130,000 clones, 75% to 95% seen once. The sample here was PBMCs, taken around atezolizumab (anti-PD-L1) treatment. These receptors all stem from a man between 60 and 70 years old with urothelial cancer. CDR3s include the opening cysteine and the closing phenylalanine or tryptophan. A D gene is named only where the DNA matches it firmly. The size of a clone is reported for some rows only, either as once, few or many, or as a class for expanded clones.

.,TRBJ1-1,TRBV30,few,CAWSVLGNTEAFF,TGTGCCTGGAGTGTACTCGGGAACACTGAAGCTTTCTTT
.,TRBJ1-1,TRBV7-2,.,CASSSYGGTEAFF,TGTGCCAGCAGCTCCTACGGGGGCACTGAAGCTTTCTTT
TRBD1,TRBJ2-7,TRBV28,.,CASRRMGQGTYEQYF,TGTGCCAGCAGACGGATGGGACAGGGTACCTACGAGCAGTACTTC
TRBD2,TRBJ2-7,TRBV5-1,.,CASSLGPPAGGSYEQYF,TGCGCCAGCAGCTTGGGCCCCCCAGCGGGAGGTAGCTACGAGCAGTACTTC
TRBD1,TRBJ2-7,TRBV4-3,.,CASSRDRDRYEQYF,TGCGCCAGCAGCCGAGACCGGGACAGATACGAGCAGTACTTC
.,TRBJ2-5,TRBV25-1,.,CASSEVRLASVQTQYF,TGTGCCAGCAGTGAAGTAAGGCTAGCCAGCGTACAGACCCAGTACTTC
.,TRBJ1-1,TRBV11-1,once,CASSFRRGGETEAFF,TGTGCCAGCAGCTTTCGAAGAGGAGGAGAAACTGAAGCTTTCTTT
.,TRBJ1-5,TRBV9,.,CASSVGDVKPQHF,TGTGCCAGCAGCGTGGGCGATGTGAAGCCCCAGCATTTT
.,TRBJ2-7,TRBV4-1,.,CASSQVGQAGSEQYF,TGCGCCAGCAGCCAAGTCGGCCAGGCAGGCTCCGAGCAGTACTTC
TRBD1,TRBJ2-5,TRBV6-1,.,CASSDSYRGWETQYF,TGTGCCAGCAGTGATAGCTACAGGGGATGGGAGACCCAGTACTTC
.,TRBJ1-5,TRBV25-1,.,CASSEAGNSNQPQHF,TGTGCCAGCAGTGAGGCGGGGAATAGCAATCAGCCCCAGCATTTT
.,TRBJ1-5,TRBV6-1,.,CASRPMSGQPQHF,TGTGCCAGCAGGCCCATGTCGGGGCAGCCCCAGCATTTT
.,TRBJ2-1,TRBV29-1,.,CSVSRTLYNEQFF,TGCAGCGTCAGCAGGACACTTTACAATGAGCAGTTCTTC
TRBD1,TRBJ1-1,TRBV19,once,CASSIRDRAGEAFF,TGTGCCAGTAGTATCCGGGACAGGGCGGGTGAAGCTTTCTTT
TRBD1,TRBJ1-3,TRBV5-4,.,CASSLGRGEGNTIYF,TGTGCCAGCAGCTTGGGCAGGGGGGAAGGAAACACCATATATTTT
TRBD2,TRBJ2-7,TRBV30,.,CAWKGTSLPEQYF,TGTGCCTGGAAAGGGACTAGTTTGCCTGAGCAGTACTTC
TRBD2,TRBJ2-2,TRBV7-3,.,CASSFLSGGASNGELFF,TGTGCCAGCAGCTTTCTTAGCGGGGGGGCCAGCAACGGGGAGCTGTTTTTT
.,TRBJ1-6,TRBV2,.,CASKNRVVGSPLHF,TGTGCCAGCAAAAACAGGGTCGTAGGTTCACCCCTCCACTTT
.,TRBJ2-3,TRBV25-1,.,CASSEPGSPKTQYF,TGTGCCAGCAGTGAGCCGGGATCCCCAAAGACGCAGTATTTT
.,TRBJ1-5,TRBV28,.,CASSLETQHF,TGTGCCAGCAGTTTAGAAACTCAGCATTTT
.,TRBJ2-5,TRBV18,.,CASSPNTEETQYF,TGTGCCAGCTCACCGAATACAGAAGAGACCCAGTACTTC
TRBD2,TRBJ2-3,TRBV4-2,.,CASSQEGLHSTDTQYF,TGTGCCAGCAGCCAAGAGGGACTACATAGCACAGATACGCAGTATTTT
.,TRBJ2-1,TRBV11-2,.,CASSLDPTGGKNNEQFF,TGTGCCAGCAGCTTAGATCCTACCGGGGGAAAGAACAATGAGCAGTTCTTC
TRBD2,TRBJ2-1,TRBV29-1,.,CSVGDYNNEQFF,TGCAGCGTTGGGGACTACAACAATGAGCAGTTCTTC
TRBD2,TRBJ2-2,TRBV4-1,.,CASSLGLAGANTGELFF,TGCGCCAGCAGCCTCGGACTAGCGGGAGCGAACACCGGGGAGCTGTTTTTT
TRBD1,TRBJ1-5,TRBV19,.,CASSIGQGGYSNQPQHF,TGTGCCAGTAGTATAGGACAGGGGGGTTATAGCAATCAGCCCCAGCATTTT
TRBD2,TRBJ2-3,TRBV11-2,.,CASSRGLARTDTQYF,TGTGCCAGCAGCAGGGGACTAGCCCGCACAGATACGCAGTATTTT